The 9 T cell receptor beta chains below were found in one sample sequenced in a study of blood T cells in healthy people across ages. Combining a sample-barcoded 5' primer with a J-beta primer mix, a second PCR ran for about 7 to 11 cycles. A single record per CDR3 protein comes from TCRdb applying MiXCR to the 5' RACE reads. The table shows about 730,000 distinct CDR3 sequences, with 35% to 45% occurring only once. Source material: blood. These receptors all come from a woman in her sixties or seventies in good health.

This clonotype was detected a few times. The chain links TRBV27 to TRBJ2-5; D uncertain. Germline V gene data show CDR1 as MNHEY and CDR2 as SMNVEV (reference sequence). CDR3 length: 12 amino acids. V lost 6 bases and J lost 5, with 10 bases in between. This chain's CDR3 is CASSGRRETQYF. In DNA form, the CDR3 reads TGTGCCAGCAGCGGTAGACGCGAGACCCAGTACTTC.

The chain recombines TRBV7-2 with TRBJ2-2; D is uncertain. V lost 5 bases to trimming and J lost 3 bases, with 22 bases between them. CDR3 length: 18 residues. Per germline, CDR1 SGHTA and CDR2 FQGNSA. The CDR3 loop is CASSDDEQTFLDTGELFF. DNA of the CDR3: TGTGCCAGCAGCGACGATGAGCAAACGTTTTTAGACACCGGGGAGCTGTTTTTT.

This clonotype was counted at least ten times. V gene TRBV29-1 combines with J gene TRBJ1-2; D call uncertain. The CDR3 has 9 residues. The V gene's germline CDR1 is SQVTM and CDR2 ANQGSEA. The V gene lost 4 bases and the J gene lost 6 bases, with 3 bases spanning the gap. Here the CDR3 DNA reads TGCAGCGTTGGGGATGGCTACACCTTC. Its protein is CSVGDGYTF.

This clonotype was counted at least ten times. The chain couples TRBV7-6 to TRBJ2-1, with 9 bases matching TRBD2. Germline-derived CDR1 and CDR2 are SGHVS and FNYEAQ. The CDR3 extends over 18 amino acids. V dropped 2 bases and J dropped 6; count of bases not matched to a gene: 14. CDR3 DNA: TGTGCCAGCAGCTTACAAGGGGTCCAGGTAGCGGGAGTCAATGAGCAGTTCTTC. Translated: CASSLQGVQVAGVNEQFF.

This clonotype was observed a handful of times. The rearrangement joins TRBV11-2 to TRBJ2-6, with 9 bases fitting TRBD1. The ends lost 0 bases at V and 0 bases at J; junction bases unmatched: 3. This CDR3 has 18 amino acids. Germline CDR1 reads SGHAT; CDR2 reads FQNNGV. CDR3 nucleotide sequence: TGTGCCAGCAGCTTAGAGGGACAGGGAAGCTCTGGGGCCAACGTCCTGACTTTC. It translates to CASSLEGQGSSGANVLTF.

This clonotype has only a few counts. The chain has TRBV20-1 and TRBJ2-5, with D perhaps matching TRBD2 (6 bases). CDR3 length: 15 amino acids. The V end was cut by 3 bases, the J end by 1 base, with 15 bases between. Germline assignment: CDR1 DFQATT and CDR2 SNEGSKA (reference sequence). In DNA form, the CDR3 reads TGCAGTGCTAGTTCCGCAGCGGGCCTCCAAGAGACCCAGTACTTC. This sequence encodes CSASSAAGLQETQYF.

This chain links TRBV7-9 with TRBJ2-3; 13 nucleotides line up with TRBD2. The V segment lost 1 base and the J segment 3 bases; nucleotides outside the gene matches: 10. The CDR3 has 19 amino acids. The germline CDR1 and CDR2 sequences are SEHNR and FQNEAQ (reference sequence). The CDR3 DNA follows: TGTGCCAGCAGCTTAGGACTAGCGGGGGGCCACGTGTCTACAGATACGCAGTATTTT. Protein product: CASSLGLAGGHVSTDTQYF.

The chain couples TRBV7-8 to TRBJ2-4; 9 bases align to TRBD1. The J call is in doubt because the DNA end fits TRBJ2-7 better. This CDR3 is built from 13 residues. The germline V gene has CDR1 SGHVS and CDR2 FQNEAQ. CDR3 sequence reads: CASSWTGEREQYF. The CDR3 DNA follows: TGTGCCAGCAGCTGGACAGGGGAGCGCGAGCAGTACTTC.

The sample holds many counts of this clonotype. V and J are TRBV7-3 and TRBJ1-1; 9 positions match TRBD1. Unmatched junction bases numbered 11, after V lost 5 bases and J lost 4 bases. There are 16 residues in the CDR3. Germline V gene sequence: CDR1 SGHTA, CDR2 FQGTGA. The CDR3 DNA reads TGTGCCAGCAGCCCTACGCTCTCGACAGGGGGCACTGAAGCTTTCTTT. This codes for CASSPTLSTGGTEAFF.